This T cell receptor (beta chain) was recovered during a study of identifying expanded T cells in peripheral blood. Trimming shortened V by 5 bases and J by 7 bases, and 20 bases separated the two germline ends. The CDR3 extends over 14 amino acids. Germline assignment: CDR1 GTSNPN and CDR2 SVGIG (reference sequence). Sequencing used immunoSEQ multiplex PCR; TCRdb keeps in-frame clones, though not all of them. The repertoire holds roughly 92,000 clones, with around nine tenths as singletons. In regard to this clone: Antigen unknown.

During the collection period, no donor immune events like infections were recorded. Study results and limitations: Differentially abundant clones: about 1.3 between replicates, approximately 16 at around 2 weeks, around 19 at four. Variance in clone template counts between approximately two-week samples significantly increased with total template count across all healthy donors.

The sequence derives from a person aged 18-70 years in good health. Specimen: blood. This sequence joins TRBV30 and TRBJ1-2, with a possible D match to TRBD1 (5 bases). CDR3 in DNA: TGTGCCTGGGGGTCGGACAACCCGACGGGTGGCTACACCTTC. It encodes CAWGSDNPTGGYTF.